Sequencing of this TCR beta chain was carried out in a study of T cells in localized non-small cell lung cancer. Study observations and caveats: Adjacent lung held a median roughly 60 of the top 100 tumor clones.

Note on this clone: The antigen is unknown.

Clones were sequenced by immunoSEQ multiplex PCR, and TCRdb holds only the in-frame ones, with some missing. The table lists about 35,000 clones, approximately 92% of them singletons, with approximately 2% in the top ten. This TCR was sampled from a female donor at least 60 years old with stage I lung adenocarcinoma. Source: peripheral blood, taken before any cancer treatment.

CDR3 in DNA: TGTGCCAGCAGCGGACCCTGGTGGGCGGGGCTTGAAGATACGCAGTATTTT. This encodes CASSGPWWAGLEDTQYF. The rearrangement uses TRBV5-4 and TRBJ2-3, with a weak D call TRBD2 (6 bases). This CDR3 comprises 17 residues. Germline assignment: CDR1 SGHNT and CDR2 YYREEE (reference sequence). V was shortened by 4 bases and J by 5 bases, with 23 bases between the two germline ends.